This entry features one T cell receptor (beta chain) sequence. A few counts support this clone. What this receptor recognizes is not known. Base quality data are lacking; no much larger clone is found one base away. All of the isolated RNA was reverse transcribed with the High Capacity cDNA Reverse Transcription Kit, so expressed TCRB transcripts were sequenced. Deep immunoSEQ sequencing was applied to naive, central memory and regulatory T cell samples, giving an average of roughly 3.5 million total reads per sample. Sorted cells were lysed in RLT buffer, and RNA was extracted using DNase-treated RNeasy Micro or Mini kits according to cell number. To prevent cross-contamination, each cell subset was processed individually, whereas patient and healthy donor samples were processed jointly. Using the immunoSEQ multiplex PCR, TCRB sequences were amplified from cDNA into 87-bp fragments spanning the CDR3 region. Sequencing of the amplicons was performed on the Illumina HiSeq platform. The source study handled its data this way. PCR bias was corrected computationally using synthetic template baselines, and reads within Hamming distance 2 were collapsed, with unmergeable singletons discarded. Reads were aligned to IMGT to assign V, D and J genes, CDR3 length, and insertions or deletions at six rearrangement sites. Clonotype counts were normalized to sorted cell number within each subset before computing true diversity and Gini coefficients with the tcR R package. Repertoire sharing was quantified using the overlap coefficient calculated on TCRB nucleotide sequences. As a proxy for the pre-selection repertoire, out-of-frame TCRB sequences from naive cells were analyzed. TCRdb carries this immuneACCESS record with in-frame sequences only. Its versions omit some clonotypes, under half of them owing to an unresolved V gene in the studies checked, with the rest unexplained. V and J calls and clone size are copied from that table; D and trimming were computed from the DNA. The sample profile shows fewer than 650,000 clones; roughly 16% of them were found once. Jointly, the top ten make up approximately 0.099% of the sample.

The data originate from a study of beta chain features in type 1 diabetes (dated by TCRdb to the late 2010s). About the full investigation: Patients and healthy donors did not differ in mean age, gender distribution, total cell number or subset yield. Naive and central memory subsets were obtained from all 28 donors, but regulatory and stem cell-like memory subsets were isolated from only 8 patients and roughly eight healthy donors. A total of roughly 99,000,000 sorted cells were examined across all samples, and the number of cells per subset was strongly correlated with RNA yield. The study compared TCRB repertoires of sorted circulating CD4+ T cell subsets between recently diagnosed type 1 diabetes patients and matched healthy donors. Overall study results and their limits: In all four CD4+ subsets, TCRB CDR3 length was moderately but significantly shorter in type 1 diabetes patients. Because the HLA sub-analyses included only small numbers of individuals, any influence of HLA type on TCRB rearrangement was left unresolved. Shorter templates might have been favored by PCR, but patient and control samples were amplified and corrected together, so both groups would have been affected equally by any skew. The naive, central memory and regulatory TCRB repertoires appeared to resemble one another more closely among patients than among healthy donors. Sequencing cDNA rather than genomic DNA could over-represent highly expressing activated cells, although activation and CD3 levels did not differ between groups. At VDJ recombination sites, type 1 diabetes patients had fewer insertions and more deleted nucleotides, which implies abnormalities in thymic rearrangement.

A single peripheral blood draw of roughly 0.11 L on average was collected from each donor into heparinised tubes. A BD FACSAria II was used to sort naive, central memory, regulatory and stem cell-like memory CD4+ T cells with a panel that included CD45RO, CCR7, CD25, CD127, CD95 and CD27. A purity above 98% was achieved for all sorted populations. PBMCs were isolated right away by Lymphoprep density gradient centrifugation and were stained directly, without culture. Samples were stained and sorted in pairs, with one healthy donor and one patient per experiment, so that batch effects were minimized. The CDR3 has 15 amino acids, counting the end cysteine and phenylalanine. The only DNA kept is the CDR3, 45 bases in frame from the first base. V is trimmed back by 4 bases and J by 7 bases, and the junction contains 12 bases that no gene match accounts for. The germline V gene encodes CDR1 MDHEN and CDR2 SYDVKM.

The chain is assembled from TRBV28 and TRBJ2-7, with TRBD1 matching 8 junction bases. Sequencing input: naive CD4+ T cells from blood. The cell subset or site label, as the study defines it: true naive CD4+ T cells. The source of this sequence is a man younger than 35 in good health. The bases are TGTGCCAGCAGTTCAAAAGGACAGGGACTGGGGGAGCAGTACTTC. The encoded protein is CASSSKGQGLGEQYF.